This T cell receptor (beta chain) was sequenced for a study of blood T cell repertoires in COVID-19. With 7 bases clipped from V and 5 bases from J, the junction kept 11 bases outside the gene matches. This CDR3 is 16 amino acids long. CDR1 and CDR2 from the germline V gene are SEHNR and FQNEAQ (reference sequence). Enrollees, roughly 18 to 89 years old, lived in 24 US areas. Categorization into cohorts depended on clinical history that participants reported. Two negative PCRs, clearance, or symptom resolution were required of recovered Cohort 3 donors. In the authors' methods: Cell counts per sample came from amplifying reference gene primers. The repertoire was sequenced with immunoSEQ multiplex PCR; TCRdb's copy has only in-frame clones and lacks some. V and J calls and clone size are given by that table; D and trimming were obtained from the DNA. Among approximately 170,000 clones listed, about nine tenths were seen once.

The specimen was PBMCs or T cells enriched from blood (not recorded which). The source of this sequence is a young woman who had recovered from COVID-19. The chain couples TRBV7-9 to TRBJ2-2, with TRBD2 matching 9 bases. This CDR3 reads CASIQLAGDRTGELFF. CDR3 DNA sequence: TGTGCCAGCATCCAATTAGCGGGAGACAGAACCGGGGAGCTGTTTTTT.